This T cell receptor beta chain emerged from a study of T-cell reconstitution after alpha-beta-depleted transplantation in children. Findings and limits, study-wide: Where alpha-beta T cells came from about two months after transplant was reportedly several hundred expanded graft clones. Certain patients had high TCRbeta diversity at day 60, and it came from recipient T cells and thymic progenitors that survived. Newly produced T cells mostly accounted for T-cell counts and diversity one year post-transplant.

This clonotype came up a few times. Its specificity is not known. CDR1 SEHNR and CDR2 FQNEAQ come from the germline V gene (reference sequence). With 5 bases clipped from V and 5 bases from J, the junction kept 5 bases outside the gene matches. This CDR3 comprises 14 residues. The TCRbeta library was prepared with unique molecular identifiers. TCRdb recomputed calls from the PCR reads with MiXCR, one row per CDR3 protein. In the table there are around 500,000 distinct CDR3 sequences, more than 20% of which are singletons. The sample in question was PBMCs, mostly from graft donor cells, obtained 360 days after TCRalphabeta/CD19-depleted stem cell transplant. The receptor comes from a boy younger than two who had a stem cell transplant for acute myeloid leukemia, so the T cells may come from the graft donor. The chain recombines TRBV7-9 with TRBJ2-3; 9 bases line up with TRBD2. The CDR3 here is CASSTGLARDTQYF. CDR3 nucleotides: TGTGCCAGCAGCACTGGACTAGCGCGAGATACGCAGTATTTT.